This TCR beta chain was identified during a study of T-cell reconstitution after alpha-beta-depleted transplantation in children. The V end was cut by 3 bases, the J end by 10 bases, with 9 bases between. CDR1 and CDR2 from the germline V gene are DFQATT and SNEGSKA (reference sequence). CDR3 size: 10 residues. Unique molecular identifiers were incorporated during preparation of the TCRbeta library. Each CDR3 protein is one row after TCRdb ran MiXCR on the PCR reads. The sample shows about 980,000 distinct CDR3 sequences, 25% to 35% of them seen only once. For this clonotype: What it binds is unknown.

Notes on the study in general: There were some patients whose high TCRbeta diversity at day 60 came from surviving recipient T cells and thymic progenitors. Reportedly, roughly two months post-transplant, alpha-beta T cells arose from several hundred expanded graft clones.

Sequenced material: PBMCs, mostly from graft donor cells, taken 360 days after TCRalphabeta/CD19-depleted stem cell transplant. The gene calls are TRBV20-1 and TRBJ1-1, with D unclear. The sequence came from a boy under two years old who had a stem cell transplant for SCID, so the T cells may come from the graft donor. CDR3: CSASRRPAFF. DNA of the CDR3: TGCAGTGCTAGTCGGAGGCCAGCTTTCTTT.